One and the same sample provided the 21 T cell receptor beta chains below, sequenced in a study of breast tumors, draining lymph nodes, adjacent tissues (dated by TCRdb to 2016 to 2018). The axillary draining lymph nodes of breast cancer patients were the source of the lymph node samples. Library prep was done by multiplex PCR. Sequenced using an Illumina HiSeq 2000. TCRdb reprocessed the public reads (quality trimming at Q25 with fastp, clone calling with MiXCR) and kept in-frame beta chains. Entries that share a CDR3 protein sequence are merged under the most common genes and DNA. The table for this sample lists about 150,000 distinct CDR3 sequences; 30% to 35% of them were counted only once. Approximately 2.2% of the sample rests with the top ten. The source material was axillary lymph node tissue. The receptors shown here come from a female donor with breast cancer. Some clones in this sample may be carry-over from other donors' samples.

Ten or more counts support this clonotype. As DNA, the CDR3 is TGTGCCAGTAGTATAGTGTCAAGGCGTCAGCCCCAGCATTTT. Encoded protein: CASSIVSRRQPQHF. J is TRBJ1-5 and V is TRBV19; D call uncertain. Germline loops: CDR1 LNHDA, CDR2 SQIVND (reference sequence). This CDR3 spans 14 amino acids. V lost 1 base, J lost 6 bases, and 10 bases lay in between.

Comments on this clonotype: Likely a read error: the CDR3 ends without its conserved phenylalanine or tryptophan. It is unclear where the CDR3 begins or ends on the DNA, so no DNA is shown, and the CDR3 is as TCRdb lists it. V gene TRBV12-3 or TRBV12-4 combines with J gene TRBJ2-5; the listed D gene, TRBD1, was not tested against the DNA. The CDR3 spans 12 residues, counting both ends. The CDR3 reads CASSTKVGGISL.

This clonotype was detected many times. The chain carries TRBV7-9 and TRBJ1-5, with 8 bases aligning to TRBD1. This CDR3 is 14 amino acids long. Germline CDR1 is SEHNR and CDR2 is FQNEAQ (reference sequence). V lost 4 bases and J lost 6; bases outside the gene matches: 5. CDR3 amino acids: CASSSPGQAQPQHF. As DNA, the CDR3 is TGTGCCAGCAGCTCACCGGGACAGGCTCAGCCCCAGCATTTT.

V usage is TRBV3-1 and J usage is TRBJ1-3, with D possibly TRBD1 on 6 matching bases. The J call is in doubt because the DNA end fits TRBJ2-3 better. The CDR3 spans 16 residues. CDR1 LGHDT and CDR2 YNNKEL come from the germline V gene (reference sequence). CDR3 amino acids: CASSATQGHLTDTQYF. CDR3 DNA sequence: TGTGCCAGCAGCGCGACACAGGGACACCTCACAGATACGCAGTATTTT.

In its sample, this clonotype was seen many times. V usage is TRBV28 and J usage is TRBJ2-7; D remains unclear. Germline V gene sequence: CDR1 MDHEN, CDR2 SYDVKM. This CDR3 is 11 amino acids long. V was cut by 5 bases and J by 4 bases, with 6 bases left in between. CDR3 DNA: TGTGCCAGCAGTGCCCCGTACGAGCAGTACTTC. This encodes CASSAPYEQYF.

Turning to this clonotype: A much larger clone lies one base from this, so it may be a read error. The rearrangement joins TRBV20-1 to TRBJ1-2; a weak D match, TRBD1 (6 bases). The CDR3 is 13 amino acids. Looked up from germline, CDR1 is DFQATT and CDR2 is SNEGSKA (reference sequence). CDR3 amino acids: CSARQDRNYAYTF. The CDR3 DNA follows: TGCAGTGCTAGACAAGACAGGAACTATGCCTACACCTTC.

The V gene is TRBV7-9, the J gene TRBJ1-1; tentatively, D is TRBD1 (5 bases). The CDR3 runs to 15 residues. V was clipped by 6 bases and J by 2 bases, with 16 bases between them. Germline loops: CDR1 SEHNR, CDR2 FQNEAQ (reference sequence). This chain's CDR3 is CASRPQTTDNTEAFF. The CDR3, as DNA: TGTGCCAGCAGACCTCAGACGACAGACAACACTGAAGCTTTCTTT.

This clonotype came up many times. This may come from a read error, since a much larger clone is one base off. The V and J genes are TRBV7-3 and TRBJ2-5; TRBD2 aligns across 8 bases. This CDR3 spans 15 amino acids. The germline gives CDR1 SGHTA, CDR2 FQGTGA. CDR3 residues: CASSLRGGNQETQHF. For the CDR3, the DNA is TGTGCCAGCAGCTTACGGGGGGGAAACCAAGAGACCCAGCACTTC.

This clonotype was counted ten times or more. The CDR3 region is CASSESGDSPLHF. The CDR3 bases are TGTGCCAGCAGTGAATCCGGGGATTCACCCCTCCACTTT. The rearrangement joins TRBV6-4 to TRBJ1-6; D unclear. CDR3 length equals 13 residues. V was clipped by 3 bases and J by 8 bases, with 8 bases between them. Per germline, CDR1 MRHNA and CDR2 SNTAGT.

The V call is TRBV5-1, the J call TRBJ1-2, with D perhaps matching TRBD1 (5 bases). Germline V gene sequence: CDR1 SGHRS, CDR2 YFSETQ. The CDR3 is 15 residues long. Trimming cost V 4 bases and J 1 base, with 14 bases left between them. The DNA for the CDR3 is TGCGCCAGCAGCCGGGACGGTTCCCTTAACTATGGCTACACCTTC. Its protein is CASSRDGSLNYGYTF. Full variable domain (rest looked up from reference TRBV5-1 and TRBJ1-2): KAGVTQTPRYLIKTRGQQVTLSCSPISGHRSVSWYQQTPGQGLQFLFEYFSETQRNKGNFPGRFSGRQFSNSRSEMNVSTLELGDSALYLCASSRDGSLNYGYTFGSGTRLTVV.

This clonotype was detected once. This rearrangement joins TRBV12-3 or TRBV12-4 to TRBJ1-1; possibly TRBD1 for D (6 bases). The V and J ends lost 6 bases and 5 bases respectively, with 16 bases between them. This CDR3 comprises 14 residues. CDR3 DNA sequence: TGTGCCAGCAGCGCTCTCGTACAGGGAACTGAAGCTTTCTTT. Amino acid sequence: CASSALVQGTEAFF.

This clonotype was detected many times. This sequence joins TRBV7-9 and TRBJ1-3; D is uncertain. CDR1 and CDR2 from the germline V gene are SEHNR and FQNEAQ (reference sequence). The CDR3 length is 15 residues. With 5 bases removed from V and 0 bases from J, the gap between germline ends came to 11 bases. CDR3 nucleotide sequence: TGTGCCAGCAGCCCCTCGACCGACTCTGGAAACACCATATATTTT. Translated, it gives CASSPSTDSGNTIYF. Complete variable domain (other parts from reference TRBV7-9 and TRBJ1-3): DTGVSQNPRHKITKRGQNVTFRCDPISEHNRLYWYRQTLGQGPEFLTYFQNEAQLEKSRLLSDRFSAERPKGSFSTLEIQRTEQGDSAMYLCASSPSTDSGNTIYFGEGSWLTVV.

As for this clonotype: This may be a read error, as it is one base from a much larger clone. The J gene is TRBJ2-3, the V gene TRBV12-3 or TRBV12-4, with 7 bases that match TRBD2. J was trimmed by 2 bases and V by 3 bases; bases with no gene match: 8. This CDR3 has 16 residues. The CDR3: CASSFAGAGNTDTQYF. In DNA, the CDR3 is TGTGCCAGCAGTTTCGCGGGAGCGGGGAACACAGATACGCAGTATTTT.

This clonotype has at least ten counts. This chain uses TRBV7-9 with TRBJ1-2, with 11 bases lining up with TRBD1. V trimming: 2 bases; J trimming: 7 bases; junction bases outside the gene matches: 6. Looked up from germline, CDR1 is SEHNR and CDR2 is FQNEAQ (reference sequence). The CDR3 sequence is 15 residues long. In DNA, the CDR3 is TGTGCCAGCAGCTTATCGGGACAGGGGGTCGGTGGCTACACCTTC. It translates to CASSLSGQGVGGYTF.

Many counts were recorded for this clonotype. The chain recombines TRBV7-9 with TRBJ1-5; D is undetermined. This CDR3 is built from 15 residues. CDR1 and CDR2 (germline): SEHNR, FQNEAQ (reference sequence). Trimming took off 3 bases at V and 0 bases at J, with 9 bases between the two ends. CDR3 DNA: TGTGCCAGCAGCTTGAGTAGCTATAGCAATCAGCCCCAGCATTTT. Its protein is CASSLSSYSNQPQHF.

This clonotype has only a few counts. The rearrangement uses TRBV7-2 and TRBJ2-3; 10 bases map to TRBD1. The V gene end was trimmed by 5 bases and the J gene end by 5 bases; junction bases not matched to a gene: 4. This CDR3 contains 14 residues. Per the germline V gene, CDR1 is SGHTA and CDR2 is FQGNSA. This CDR3 is CASSPGQGVDTQYF. CDR3 coding DNA: TGTGCCAGCAGCCCCGGACAGGGGGTAGATACGCAGTATTTT.

The chain links TRBV3-1 to TRBJ2-6, with no clear D. Trimming shortened V by 2 bases and J by 3 bases, and 2 bases separated the two germline ends. Germline V gene sequence: CDR1 LGHDT, CDR2 YNNKEL (reference sequence). The CDR3 is made up of 13 amino acids. CDR3 sequence reads: CASSQNGANVLTF. DNA for the CDR3: TGTGCCAGCAGCCAAAATGGGGCCAACGTCCTGACTTTC.

This clonotype was seen many times. This chain joins TRBV11-2 and TRBJ2-3; D call uncertain. CDR3 size: 14 residues. CDR1 SGHAT and CDR2 FQNNGV come from the germline V gene. V lost 0 bases and J lost 2, with 6 bases in between. CDR3 loop: CASSLDHTTDTQYF. In DNA, the CDR3 is TGTGCCAGCAGCTTAGATCACACCACAGATACGCAGTATTTT.

Regarding this clonotype: This may be a read error, as it is one base from a much larger clone. The chain joins TRBV18 to TRBJ1-3; D is undetermined. Germline CDR1 is KGHSH and CDR2 is LQKENI. CDR3 length equals 16 residues. V lost 3 bases, J lost 2 bases, and 14 bases lay in between. CDR3 sequence reads: CASSPSGGGAGNTIYF. Written as DNA, the CDR3 is TGTGCCAGCTCACCGAGCGGCGGCGGGGCTGGAAACACCATATATTTT.

Ten or more counts support this clonotype. The chain combines TRBV5-1 with TRBJ2-3; TRBD2 agrees at 7 bases. Germline CDR1 is SGHRS and CDR2 is YFSETQ. The length of the CDR3 is 14 residues. V lost 3 bases to trimming and J lost 0 bases; unmatched junction nucleotides: 1. The CDR3: CASSSGGSTDTQYF. The CDR3 DNA is TGCGCCAGCAGCTCGGGGGGTAGCACAGATACGCAGTATTTT.

This clonotype was found many times. V usage is TRBV3-1 and J usage is TRBJ2-7; D remains ambiguous. Germline loops: CDR1 LGHDT, CDR2 YNNKEL (reference sequence). The CDR3 extends over 11 amino acids. The V end was cut by 2 bases, the J end by 5 bases, with 4 bases between. CDR3 in amino acids: CASSQLDEQYF. CDR3 sequence (DNA): TGTGCCAGCAGCCAACTTGACGAGCAGTACTTC.